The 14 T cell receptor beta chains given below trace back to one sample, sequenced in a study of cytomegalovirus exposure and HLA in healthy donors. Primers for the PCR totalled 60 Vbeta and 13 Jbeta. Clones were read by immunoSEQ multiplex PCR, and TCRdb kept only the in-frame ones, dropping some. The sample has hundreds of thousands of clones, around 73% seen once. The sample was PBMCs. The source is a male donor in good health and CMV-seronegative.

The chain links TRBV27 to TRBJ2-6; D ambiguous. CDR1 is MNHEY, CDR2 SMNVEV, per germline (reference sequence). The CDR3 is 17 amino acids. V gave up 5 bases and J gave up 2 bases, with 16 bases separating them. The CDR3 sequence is CASSRQASLAGANVLTF. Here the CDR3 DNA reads TGTGCCAGCAGTCGGCAGGCAAGCTTAGCTGGGGCCAACGTCCTGACTTTC.

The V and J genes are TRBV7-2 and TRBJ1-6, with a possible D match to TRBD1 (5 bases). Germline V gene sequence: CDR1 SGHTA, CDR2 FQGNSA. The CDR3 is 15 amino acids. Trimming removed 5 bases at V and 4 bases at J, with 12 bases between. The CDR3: CASSPRAGYNSPLHF. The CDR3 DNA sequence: TGTGCCAGCAGCCCAAGGGCAGGGTATAATTCACCCCTCCACTTT.

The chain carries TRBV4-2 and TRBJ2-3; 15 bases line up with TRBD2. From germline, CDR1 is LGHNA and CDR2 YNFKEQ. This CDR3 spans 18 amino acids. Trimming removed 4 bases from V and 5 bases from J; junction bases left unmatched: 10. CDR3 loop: CASSLGLAGGLSGDTQYF. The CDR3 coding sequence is TGTGCCAGCAGCCTAGGACTAGCGGGAGGGCTCTCGGGAGATACGCAGTATTTT.

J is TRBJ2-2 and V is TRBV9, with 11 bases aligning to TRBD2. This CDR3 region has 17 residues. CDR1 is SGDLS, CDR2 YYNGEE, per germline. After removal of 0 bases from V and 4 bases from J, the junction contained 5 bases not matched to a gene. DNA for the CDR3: TGTGCCAGCAGCGTAGTAGCGGGAGGGCAGAGCACCGGGGAGCTGTTTTTT. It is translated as CASSVVAGGQSTGELFF.

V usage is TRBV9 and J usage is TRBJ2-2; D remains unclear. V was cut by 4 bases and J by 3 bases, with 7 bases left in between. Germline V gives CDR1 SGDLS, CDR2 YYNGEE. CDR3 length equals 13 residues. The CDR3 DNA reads TGTGCCAGCAGCCCCCATCACACCGGGGAGCTGTTTTTT. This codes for CASSPHHTGELFF.

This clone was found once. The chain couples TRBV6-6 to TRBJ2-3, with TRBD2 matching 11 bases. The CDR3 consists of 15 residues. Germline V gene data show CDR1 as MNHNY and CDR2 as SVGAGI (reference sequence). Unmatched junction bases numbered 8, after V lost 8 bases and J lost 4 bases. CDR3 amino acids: CASGNSGRGADTQYF. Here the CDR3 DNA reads TGTGCCAGCGGTAATAGCGGGAGGGGGGCAGATACGCAGTATTTT.

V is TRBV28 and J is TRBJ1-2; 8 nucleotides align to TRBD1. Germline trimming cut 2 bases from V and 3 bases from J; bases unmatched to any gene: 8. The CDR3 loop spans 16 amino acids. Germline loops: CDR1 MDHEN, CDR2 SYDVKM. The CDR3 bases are TGTGCCAGCAGTTTAGGGTCAGGGGGCGGCCACTATGGCTACACCTTC. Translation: CASSLGSGGGHYGYTF.

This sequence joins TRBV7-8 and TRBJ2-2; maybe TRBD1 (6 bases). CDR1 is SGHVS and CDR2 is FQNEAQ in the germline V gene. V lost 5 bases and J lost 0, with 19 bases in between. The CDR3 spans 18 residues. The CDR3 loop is CASSRIRTAPSNTGELFF. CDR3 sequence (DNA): TGTGCCAGCAGCCGGATTCGGACAGCACCATCGAACACCGGGGAGCTGTTTTTT.

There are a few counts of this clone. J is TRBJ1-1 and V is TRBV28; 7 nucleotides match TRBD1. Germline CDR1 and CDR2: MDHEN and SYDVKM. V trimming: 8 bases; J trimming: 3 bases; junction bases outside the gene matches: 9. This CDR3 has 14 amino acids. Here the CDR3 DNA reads TGTGCCAGCGGTCCCCGGGACAGTTACACTGAAGCTTTCTTT. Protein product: CASGPRDSYTEAFF.

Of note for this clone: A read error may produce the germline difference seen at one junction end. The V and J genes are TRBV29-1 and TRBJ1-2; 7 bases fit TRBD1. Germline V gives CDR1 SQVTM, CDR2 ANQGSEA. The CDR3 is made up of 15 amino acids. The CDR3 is CSVEGPRRGRYGYPF. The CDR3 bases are TGCAGCGTTGAGGGACCACGGAGGGGGCGGTATGGCTACCCCTTC.

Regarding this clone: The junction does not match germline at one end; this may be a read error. In DNA form, the CDR3 reads TGCGCCAGCACCCTGGGGACAGGGACATCCTCCGAGCAGTACTTC. It specifies CASTLGTGTSSEQYF. The chain joins TRBV5-1 to TRBJ2-7; 9 bases are a match to TRBD1. The CDR3 loop spans 15 amino acids. Germline loops: CDR1 SGHRS, CDR2 YFSETQ.

CDR3 nucleotides: TGTGCCAGCAGTTTAACAGGGGGCGCCTACGAGCAGTACTTC. It is translated as CASSLTGGAYEQYF. V is TRBV28 and J is TRBJ2-5, with 9 positions matching TRBD1. With the DNA end fitting TRBJ2-7 better, the J assignment may be wrong. This CDR3 is 14 amino acids long. Germline CDR1 is MDHEN and CDR2 is SYDVKM.

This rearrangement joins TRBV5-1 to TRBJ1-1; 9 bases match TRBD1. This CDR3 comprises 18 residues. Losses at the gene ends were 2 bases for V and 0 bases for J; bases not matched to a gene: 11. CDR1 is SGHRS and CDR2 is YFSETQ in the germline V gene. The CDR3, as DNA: TGCGCCAGCAGCTTAAACAGGGGGCTCAAACAGATGAACACTGAAGCTTTCTTT. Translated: CASSLNRGLKQMNTEAFF.

Here the CDR3 DNA reads TGTGCCAGCAGCTTAGGGCGGGGCCGATACGAGCAGTACTTC. Protein: CASSLGRGRYEQYF. The genes are TRBV11-2 and TRBJ2-7, with D maybe TRBD2 (6 bases). From germline, CDR1 is SGHAT and CDR2 FQNNGV. CDR3 length equals 14 residues. Trimming removed 1 base at V and 4 bases at J, with 11 bases between.